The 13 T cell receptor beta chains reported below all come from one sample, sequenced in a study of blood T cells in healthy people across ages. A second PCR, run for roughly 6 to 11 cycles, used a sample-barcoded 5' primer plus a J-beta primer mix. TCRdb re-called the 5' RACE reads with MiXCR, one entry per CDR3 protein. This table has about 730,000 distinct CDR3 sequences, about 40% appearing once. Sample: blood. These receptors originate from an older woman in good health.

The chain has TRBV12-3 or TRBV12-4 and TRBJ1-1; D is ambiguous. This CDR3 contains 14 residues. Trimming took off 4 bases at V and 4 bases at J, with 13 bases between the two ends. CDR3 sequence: CASSSGVGSTEAFF. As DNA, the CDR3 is TGTGCCAGCAGTTCTGGGGTAGGGTCCACTGAAGCTTTCTTT.

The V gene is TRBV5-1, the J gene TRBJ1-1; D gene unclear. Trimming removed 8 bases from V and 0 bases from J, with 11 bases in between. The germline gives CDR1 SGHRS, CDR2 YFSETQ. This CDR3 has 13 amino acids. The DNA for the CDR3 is TGCGCCAGGAGACGGAGTTTGAACACTGAAGCTTTCTTT. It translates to CARRRSLNTEAFF.

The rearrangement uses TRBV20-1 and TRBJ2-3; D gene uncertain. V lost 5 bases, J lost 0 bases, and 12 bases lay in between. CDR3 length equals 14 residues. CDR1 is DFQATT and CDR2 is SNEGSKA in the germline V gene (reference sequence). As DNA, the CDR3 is TGCAGTGCTTACCGTCTGACTAGCACAGATACGCAGTATTTT. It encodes CSAYRLTSTDTQYF.

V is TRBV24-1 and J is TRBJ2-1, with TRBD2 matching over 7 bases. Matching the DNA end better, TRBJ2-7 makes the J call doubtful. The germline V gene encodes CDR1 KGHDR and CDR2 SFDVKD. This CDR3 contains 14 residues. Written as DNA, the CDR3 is TGTGCCACCTCGGGGCTAGCGGACTACAATGAGCAGTACTTC. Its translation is CATSGLADYNEQYF.

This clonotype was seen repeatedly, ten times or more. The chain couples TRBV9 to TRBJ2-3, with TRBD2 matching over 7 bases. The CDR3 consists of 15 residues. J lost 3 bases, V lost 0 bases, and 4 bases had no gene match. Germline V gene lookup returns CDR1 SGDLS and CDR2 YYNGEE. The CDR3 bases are TGTGCCAGCAGCGTAGCCGGCGGGGGTACAGATACGCAGTATTTT. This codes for CASSVAGGGTDTQYF. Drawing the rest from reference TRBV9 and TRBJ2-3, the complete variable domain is DSGVTQTPKHLITATGQRVTLRCSPRSGDLSVYWYQQSLDQGLQFLIQYYNGEERAKGNILERFSAQQFPDLHSELNLSSLELGDSALYFCASSVAGGGTDTQYFGPGTRLTVL.

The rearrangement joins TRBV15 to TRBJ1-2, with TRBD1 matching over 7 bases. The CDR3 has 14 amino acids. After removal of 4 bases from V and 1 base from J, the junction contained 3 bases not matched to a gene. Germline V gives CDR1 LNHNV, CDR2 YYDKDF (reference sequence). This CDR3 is CATSMYRGNYGYTF. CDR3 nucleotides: TGTGCCACCAGCATGTACAGGGGTAACTATGGCTACACCTTC.

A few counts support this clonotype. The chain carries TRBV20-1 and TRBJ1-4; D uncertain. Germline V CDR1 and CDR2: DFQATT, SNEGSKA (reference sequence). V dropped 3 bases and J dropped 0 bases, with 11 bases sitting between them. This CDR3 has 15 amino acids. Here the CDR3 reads CSARSGIATNEKLFF. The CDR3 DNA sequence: TGCAGTGCTAGGAGCGGAATCGCAACTAATGAAAAACTGTTTTTT.

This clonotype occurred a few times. The CDR3 DNA sequence: TGTGCCAGCAGCCTCGGACTAGCGGGAGGGTTGGATGAGCAGTTCTTC. Translated: CASSLGLAGGLDEQFF. This chain joins TRBV4-2 and TRBJ2-1, with 15 bases matching TRBD2. The CDR3 is 16 amino acids. The germline CDR1 and CDR2 sequences are LGHNA and YNFKEQ. With 4 bases clipped from V and 8 bases from J, the junction kept 6 bases outside the gene matches.

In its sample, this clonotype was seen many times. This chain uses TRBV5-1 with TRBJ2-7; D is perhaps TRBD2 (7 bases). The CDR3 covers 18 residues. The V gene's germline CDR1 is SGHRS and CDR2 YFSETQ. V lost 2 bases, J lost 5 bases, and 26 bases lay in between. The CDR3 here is CASSFGRDGQGRVNEQYF. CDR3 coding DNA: TGCGCCAGCAGCTTTGGGCGTGACGGGCAGGGGAGGGTCAACGAGCAGTACTTC.

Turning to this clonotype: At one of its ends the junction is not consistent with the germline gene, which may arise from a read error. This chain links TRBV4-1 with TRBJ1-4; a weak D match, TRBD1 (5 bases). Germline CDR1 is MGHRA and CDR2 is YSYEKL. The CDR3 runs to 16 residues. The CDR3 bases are TGCGCCAGCAGCCAAGATCCCACAGGCTTTAATGAAAGACTGTTTTTT. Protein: CASSQDPTGFNERLFF.

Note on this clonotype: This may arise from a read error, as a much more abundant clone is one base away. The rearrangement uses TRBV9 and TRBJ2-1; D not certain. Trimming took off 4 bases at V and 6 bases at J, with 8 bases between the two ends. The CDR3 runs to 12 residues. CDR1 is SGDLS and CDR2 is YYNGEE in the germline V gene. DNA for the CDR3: TGTGCCAGCAGCCGATTACCCAATGAGCAGTTCTTC. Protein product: CASSRLPNEQFF.

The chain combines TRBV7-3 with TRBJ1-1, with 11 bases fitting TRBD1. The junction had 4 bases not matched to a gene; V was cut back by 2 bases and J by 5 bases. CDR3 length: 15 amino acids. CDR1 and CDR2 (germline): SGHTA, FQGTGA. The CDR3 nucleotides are TGTGCCAGCAGCTTAGGGGACAGGGGGAGGACTGAAGCTTTCTTT. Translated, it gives CASSLGDRGRTEAFF.

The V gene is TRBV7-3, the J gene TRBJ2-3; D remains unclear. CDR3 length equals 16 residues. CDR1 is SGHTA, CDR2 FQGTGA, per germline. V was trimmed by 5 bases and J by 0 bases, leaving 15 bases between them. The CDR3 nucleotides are TGTGCCAGCAGCCCCTATTCGACGGCTAGCACAGATACGCAGTATTTT. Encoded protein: CASSPYSTASTDTQYF.